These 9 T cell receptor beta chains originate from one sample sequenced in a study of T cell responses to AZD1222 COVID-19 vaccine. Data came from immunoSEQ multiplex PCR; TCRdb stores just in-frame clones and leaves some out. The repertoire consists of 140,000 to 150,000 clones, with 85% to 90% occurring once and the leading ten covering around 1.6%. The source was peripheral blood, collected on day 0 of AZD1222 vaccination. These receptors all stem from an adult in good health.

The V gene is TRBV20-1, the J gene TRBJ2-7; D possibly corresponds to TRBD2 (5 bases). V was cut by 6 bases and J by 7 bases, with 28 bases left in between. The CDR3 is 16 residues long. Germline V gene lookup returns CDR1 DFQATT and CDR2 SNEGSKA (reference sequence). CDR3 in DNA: TGCAGTGCCAGTCGAAAATCGAAGCCCCTAGGGAGAGAGCAGTACTTC. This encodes CSASRKSKPLGREQYF.

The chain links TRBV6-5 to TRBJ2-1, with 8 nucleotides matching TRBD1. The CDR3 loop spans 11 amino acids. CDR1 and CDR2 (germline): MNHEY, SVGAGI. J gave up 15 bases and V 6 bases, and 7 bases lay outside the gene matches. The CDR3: CASRAVGQGFF. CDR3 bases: TGTGCCAGCAGGGCCGTTGGACAGGGGTTCTTC.

The CDR3 region has the DNA TGTGCCAGCAGTTACTCGTCGTTTACTGAGCAGTTCTTC. Translation gives CASSYSSFTEQFF. This chain joins TRBV6-5 and TRBJ2-1; D call uncertain. The CDR3 runs 13 residues. V lost 0 bases to trimming and J lost 9 bases, with 9 bases between them. Germline V lookup: CDR1 MNHEY, CDR2 SVGAGI.

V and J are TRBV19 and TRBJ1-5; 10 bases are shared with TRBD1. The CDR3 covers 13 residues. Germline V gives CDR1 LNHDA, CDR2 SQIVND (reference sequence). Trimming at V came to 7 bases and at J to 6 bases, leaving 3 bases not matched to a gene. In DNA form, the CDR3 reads TGTGCCAGTATGGGACAGGGGTTTCAGCCCCAGCATTTT. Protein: CASMGQGFQPQHF.

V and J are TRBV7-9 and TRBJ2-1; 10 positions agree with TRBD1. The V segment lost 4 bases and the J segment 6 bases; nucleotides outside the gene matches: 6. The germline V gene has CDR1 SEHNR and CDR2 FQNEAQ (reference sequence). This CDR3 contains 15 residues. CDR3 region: CASSSPGTGANEQFF. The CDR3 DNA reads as TGTGCCAGCAGCTCGCCCGGGACAGGGGCCAATGAGCAGTTCTTC.

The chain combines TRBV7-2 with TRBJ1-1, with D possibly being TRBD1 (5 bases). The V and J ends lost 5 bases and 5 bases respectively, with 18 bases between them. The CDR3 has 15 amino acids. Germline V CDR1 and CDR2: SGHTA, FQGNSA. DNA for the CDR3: TGTGCCAGCAGCCTAAGCGGGCAGGGAGGTACTGAAGCTTTCTTT. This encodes CASSLSGQGGTEAFF.

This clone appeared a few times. The CDR3 is CASNRDRQETQYF. The CDR3 DNA follows: TGTGCCAGCAATAGGGACAGGCAAGAGACCCAGTACTTC. The J gene is TRBJ2-5, the V gene TRBV6-5; 8 nucleotides match TRBD1. The CDR3 totals 13 residues. CDR1 and CDR2 (germline): MNHEY, SVGAGI. Trimming removed 7 bases from V and 2 bases from J; junction bases left unmatched: 3.

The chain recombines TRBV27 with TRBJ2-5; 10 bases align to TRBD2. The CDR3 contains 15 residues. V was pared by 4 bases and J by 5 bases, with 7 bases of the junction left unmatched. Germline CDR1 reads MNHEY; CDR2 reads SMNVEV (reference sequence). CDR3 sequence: CASSSSGRARETQYF. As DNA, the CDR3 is TGTGCCAGCAGTTCCAGCGGGAGGGCCAGGGAGACCCAGTACTTC.

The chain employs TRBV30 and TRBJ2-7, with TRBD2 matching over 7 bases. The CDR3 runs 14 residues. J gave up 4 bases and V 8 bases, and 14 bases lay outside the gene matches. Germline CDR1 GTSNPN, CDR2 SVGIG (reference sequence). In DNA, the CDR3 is TGTGCCCTGAATCTAGGGACTACCATTTACGAGCAGTACTTC. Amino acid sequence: CALNLGTTIYEQYF.